This TCR beta chain was captured in a study of Graves' ophthalmopathy and Graves' hyperthyroidism. Whole-study context: The study drew peripheral blood at initial diagnosis, before any treatment.

Trimming removed 5 bases from V and 2 bases from J, with 12 bases in between. This CDR3 region has 14 residues. About this clonotype: Its antigen is not known.

RNA transcripts were the source from which TCR beta CDR3 regions were amplified. First-round RT-PCR employed HTBI primers, with a second-round multiplex PCR after it. TCRdb re-called the multiplex PCR reads through MiXCR, storing one row per CDR3 protein. The sample lists about 620,000 distinct CDR3 sequences, 22% occurring once. Study-level findings and limits: Clonotypes were expanded in thyroid at above 0.001 frequency, and most also appeared in blood.

The hyperthyroidism patients, aged 18 to 65, had been newly diagnosed, with under 2 months' duration. The chain combines TRBV12-3 or TRBV12-4 with TRBJ1-1; D gene uncertain. The clonotype originates from a woman under 30 with stable Graves' hyperthyroidism. Some clones in this sample may be carry-over from other donors' samples. Sequencing input: peripheral blood. DNA of the CDR3: TGTGCCAGCAGTCCCTGGACCTTAAACACTGAAGCTTTCTTT. Amino acid sequence: CASSPWTLNTEAFF.